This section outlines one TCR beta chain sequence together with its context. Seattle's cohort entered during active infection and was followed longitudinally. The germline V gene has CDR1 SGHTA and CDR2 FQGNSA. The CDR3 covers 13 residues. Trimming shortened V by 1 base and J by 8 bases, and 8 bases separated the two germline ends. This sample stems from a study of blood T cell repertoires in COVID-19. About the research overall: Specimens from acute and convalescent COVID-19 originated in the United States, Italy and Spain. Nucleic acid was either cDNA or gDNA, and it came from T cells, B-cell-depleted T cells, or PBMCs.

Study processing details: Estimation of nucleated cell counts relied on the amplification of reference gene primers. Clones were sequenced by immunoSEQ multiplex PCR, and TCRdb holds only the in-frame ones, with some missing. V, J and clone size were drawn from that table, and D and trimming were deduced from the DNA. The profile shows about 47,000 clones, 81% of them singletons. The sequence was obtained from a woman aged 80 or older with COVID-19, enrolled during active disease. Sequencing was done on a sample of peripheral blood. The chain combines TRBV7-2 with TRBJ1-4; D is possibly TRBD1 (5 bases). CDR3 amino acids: CASSLGQREKLFF. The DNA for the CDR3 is TGTGCCAGCAGCTTAGGACAGAGGGAAAAACTGTTTTTT.